The 30 T cell receptor beta chains below were found in one sample sequenced in a study of T cells in Graves' hyperthyroidism and ophthalmopathy (dated by TCRdb to about 2019). Library construction relied on multiplex PCR. Sequencing relied on an Illumina HiSeq 2000. The TCR beta CDR3 regions were amplified from RNA transcripts. The first round of RT-PCR for the TCR CDR3 was performed with the HTBI primer set and the Qiagen OneStep RT-PCR kit. TCRdb handled the public reads itself, with Q25 trimming in fastp and clone calling in MiXCR, and kept productive beta chains. Rows merge per CDR3 protein into single entries with the most common DNA and genes. The sample yields approximately 200,000 distinct CDR3 sequences; around 19% were counted once. The leading ten clones occupy about 45% of the sample. The sample consisted of blood. These receptors were obtained from a man between 35 and 55 years old with Graves' hyperthyroidism.

The chain is built from TRBV11-3 and TRBJ2-2; the match to TRBD2 covers 11 bases. In germline, CDR1 is SGHNT, CDR2 YENEEA. V shed 8 bases and J 7 bases; nucleotides not matched to a gene: 6. The CDR3 has 14 amino acids. CDR3 loop: CASGSGGANGELFF. DNA of the CDR3: TGTGCCAGCGGTAGCGGGGGGGCCAACGGGGAGCTGTTTTTT. Full variable domain (rest looked up from reference TRBV11-3 and TRBJ2-2): EAGVVQSPRYKIIEKKQPVAFWCNPISGHNTLYWYLQNLGQGPELLIRYENEEAVDDSQLPKDRFSAERLKGVDSTLKIQPAELGDSAVYLCASGSGGANGELFFGEGSRLTVL.

In regard to this clonotype: This sequence may be a read error, since a much larger clone differs from it by one base. The V and J genes are TRBV20-1 and TRBJ2-5; 7 positions match TRBD1. Germline V gene data show CDR1 as DFQATT and CDR2 as SNEGSKA (reference sequence). The length of the CDR3 is 15 residues. CDR3 sequence: CSTRPPDRQGETQYF. The CDR3 region has the DNA TGCAGTACTAGGCCCCCCGATCGACAGGGAGAGACCCAGTACTTC.

The CDR3 region is CASSLKGVYGYTF. The CDR3 DNA sequence: TGTGCCAGCAGTTTGAAAGGGGTCTATGGCTACACCTTC. The gene calls are TRBV12-3 or TRBV12-4 and TRBJ1-2, with a weak D call TRBD1 (5 bases). The length of the CDR3 is 13 residues. The germline V and J ends were trimmed by 3 bases and 4 bases, with 9 bases remaining between them.

In its sample, this clonotype was seen a few times. The chain joins TRBV2 to TRBJ1-4; D unclear. Germline V gene lookup returns CDR1 SNHLY and CDR2 FYNNEI. This CDR3 has 13 residues. The ends were cut back, 7 bases at V and 6 bases at J, with 12 bases in the middle. CDR3 nucleotide sequence: TGTGCCAGCATTAAGGGTGAGGATGAAAAACTGTTTTTT. It specifies CASIKGEDEKLFF. The full variable domain, in which reference TRBV2 and TRBJ1-4 provide the parts outside the CDR3, is EPEVTQTPSHQVTQMGQEVILRCVPISNHLYFYWYRQILGQKVEFLVSFYNNEISEKSEIFDDQFSVERPDGSNFTLKIRSTKLEDSAMYFCASIKGEDEKLFFGSGTQLSVL.

This clonotype was counted ten times or more. The V gene is TRBV20-1, the J gene TRBJ2-3; D is unclear. CDR1 and CDR2 from the germline V gene are DFQATT and SNEGSKA (reference sequence). The CDR3 is 14 amino acids. The ends were cut back, 0 bases at V and 5 bases at J, with 12 bases in the middle. The CDR3 reads CSARDPNTGDTQYF. The CDR3 DNA is TGCAGTGCTAGAGACCCCAACACGGGAGATACGCAGTATTTT.

This chain links TRBV10-3 with TRBJ1-4; D call uncertain. The CDR3 totals 14 residues. CDR1 and CDR2 (germline): ENHRY, SYGVKD. V was pared by 2 bases and J by 4 bases, with 8 bases between. For the CDR3, the DNA is TGTGCCATCAGTGAGGACCGCCATAATGAAAAACTGTTTTTT. Protein sequence: CAISEDRHNEKLFF.

This clonotype was recorded many times. The chain recombines TRBV9 with TRBJ2-3, with TRBD2 matching over 9 bases. CDR3 length equals 16 residues. V gave up 2 bases and J gave up 0 bases; unmatched junction bases: 4. Per the germline V gene, CDR1 is SGDLS and CDR2 is YYNGEE. The CDR3 is CASSVASGGSTDTQYF. CDR3 nucleotides: TGTGCCAGCAGCGTGGCCAGCGGGGGGAGCACAGATACGCAGTATTTT.

In this sample, this clonotype turned up many times. J is TRBJ2-1 and V is TRBV30; D is undetermined. The CDR3 runs 12 residues. Germline V gene sequence: CDR1 GTSNPN, CDR2 SVGIG (reference sequence). V was shortened by 2 bases and J by 4 bases, with 6 bases between the two germline ends. The CDR3 sequence is CAWSFYYNEQFF. The CDR3 DNA sequence: TGTGCCTGGAGTTTTTATTACAATGAGCAGTTCTTC.

Many counts were recorded for this clonotype. This sequence joins TRBV3-1 and TRBJ1-1; possibly TRBD1 for D (5 bases). CDR1 is LGHDT and CDR2 is YNNKEL in the germline V gene (reference sequence). With 8 bases removed from V and 4 bases from J, the gap between germline ends came to 14 bases. This CDR3 is 13 amino acids long. CDR3 amino acids: CASLQGRGTEAFF. CDR3 in DNA: TGTGCCAGCTTACAAGGGAGGGGCACTGAAGCTTTCTTT.

The chain carries TRBV20-1 and TRBJ1-6; no definite D call. From germline, CDR1 is DFQATT and CDR2 SNEGSKA (reference sequence). This CDR3 region has 14 residues. V lost 7 bases to trimming and J lost 4 bases, with 14 bases between them. The CDR3 here is CSGTLPQYNSPLHF. In nucleotides, the CDR3 is TGCAGTGGAACCCTACCGCAATATAATTCACCCCTCCACTTT.

This clonotype has at least ten counts. The genes are TRBV5-1 and TRBJ2-7; D could derive from TRBD1 or TRBD2 (5 bases each). The V end lost 0 bases, the J end lost 5 bases, and 9 bases lay between the germline ends. CDR1 and CDR2 (germline): SGHRS, YFSETQ. The CDR3 has 13 amino acids. The CDR3 is CASSLEWGNEQYF. The DNA for the CDR3 is TGCGCCAGCAGCTTGGAGTGGGGGAACGAGCAGTACTTC.

On this clonotype: This CDR3 is missing its conserved last phenylalanine or tryptophan, likely due to a read error. The V and J genes are TRBV7-2 and TRBJ1-3; D is possibly TRBD1 (6 bases). V was clipped by 5 bases and J by 2 bases, with 13 bases between them. The CDR3 runs 15 residues. Germline lookup yields CDR1 SGHTA and CDR2 FQGNSA. This CDR3 is CASSPGQSPGNTIYL. Here the CDR3 DNA reads TGTGCCAGCAGCCCAGGACAGAGCCCTGGAAACACCATATATCTT.

This clonotype came up a few times. V usage is TRBV5-6 and J usage is TRBJ1-2, with 10 bases that match TRBD1. Germline V CDR1 and CDR2: SGHDT, YYEEEE. J gave up 8 bases and V 5 bases, and 12 bases lay outside the gene matches. CDR3 length: 15 residues. The CDR3 spells CASRSPGQGTQGYTF. CDR3 sequence (DNA): TGTGCCAGCAGATCCCCGGGACAGGGGACGCAAGGCTACACCTTC. Full variable domain (outside the CDR3, taken from reference TRBV5-6 and TRBJ1-2): DAGVTQSPTHLIKTRGQQVTLRCSPKSGHDTVSWYQQALGQGPQFIFQYYEEEERQRGNFPDRFSGHQFPNYSSELNVNALLLGDSALYLCASRSPGQGTQGYTFGSGTRLTVV.

Many counts were recorded for this clonotype. The CDR3, as DNA: TGTGCCAGCAGCTTAAGGCGACAGGGGTTCACCGGGGAGCTGTTTTTT. Encoded protein: CASSLRRQGFTGELFF. V and J are TRBV7-2 and TRBJ2-2, with 8 bases matching TRBD1. Trimming removed 2 bases from V and 4 bases from J; junction bases left unmatched: 6. This CDR3 has 16 amino acids. CDR1 is SGHTA and CDR2 is FQGNSA in the germline V gene.

There are a few counts of this clonotype. The chain combines TRBV9 with TRBJ2-3; weak D call: TRBD2 (5 bases). There are 15 residues in the CDR3. Germline V gene data show CDR1 as SGDLS and CDR2 as YYNGEE. Trimming cost V 3 bases and J 2 bases, with 13 bases left between them. Written as DNA, the CDR3 is TGTGCCAGCAGCGGAGACGGGATATTCACAGATACGCAGTATTTT. Its protein is CASSGDGIFTDTQYF.

V is TRBV2 and J is TRBJ1-4, with TRBD1 as a possible D gene (6 bases). CDR3 size: 12 residues. CDR1 SNHLY and CDR2 FYNNEI come from the germline V gene. The germline V and J ends were trimmed by 7 bases and 8 bases, with 11 bases remaining between them. The DNA for the CDR3 is TGTGCCAGCAAGAACAGGGAGGAAAAACTGTTTTTT. This translates into CASKNREEKLFF.

The chain employs TRBV27 and TRBJ1-5; D perhaps matches TRBD1 (6 bases). The CDR3 has 15 residues. Trimming cost V 4 bases and J 2 bases, with 12 bases left between them. The germline V gene encodes CDR1 MNHEY and CDR2 SMNVEV (reference sequence). The CDR3 loop is CASSSLDSRNQPQHF. The CDR3 bases are TGTGCCAGCAGTTCCCTGGACAGCCGCAATCAGCCCCAGCATTTT.

This clonotype was counted between two and nine times. This chain links TRBV27 with TRBJ1-5; a weak D match, TRBD1 (5 bases). The germline CDR1 and CDR2 sequences are MNHEY and SMNVEV (reference sequence). The CDR3 consists of 15 residues. Trimming shortened V by 2 bases and J by 2 bases, and 10 bases separated the two germline ends. This chain's CDR3 is CASSLVSRGNQPQHF. The CDR3 region has the DNA TGTGCCAGCAGTTTAGTATCCAGGGGCAATCAGCCCCAGCATTTT.

This clonotype was seen only a few times. A junction end diverges from the germline sequence, so it may reflect a read error. This chain joins TRBV18 and TRBJ2-1; either TRBD1 or TRBD2 may supply D (5 bases each). Germline CDR1 reads KGHSH; CDR2 reads LQKENI. CDR3 size: 17 residues. The CDR3 region is CASPPVGAEPPYNEQFF. The CDR3, as DNA: TGTGCCAGCCCACCAGTCGGGGCTGAACCCCCCTACAATGAGCAGTTCTTC.

This clonotype was observed at least ten times. This chain joins TRBV28 and TRBJ1-2; D uncertain. Germline CDR1 MDHEN, CDR2 SYDVKM. The CDR3 loop spans 16 amino acids. V lost 4 bases, J lost 6 bases, and 21 bases lay in between. CDR3 amino acids: CASSSPATSGRHGYTF. In DNA form, the CDR3 reads TGTGCCAGCAGTTCCCCGGCTACGAGCGGGAGACATGGCTACACCTTC.

The table lists this clonotype with many counts. This chain links TRBV30 with TRBJ2-3; maybe TRBD2 (6 bases). In germline, CDR1 is GTSNPN, CDR2 SVGIG (reference sequence). The CDR3 runs 14 residues. Trimming took off 8 bases at V and 4 bases at J, with 19 bases between the two ends. The CDR3 nucleotides are TGTGCCCGAAGCGACGGGAGTGGCGCAGATACGCAGTATTTT. It yields the protein CARSDGSGADTQYF.

V usage is TRBV7-9 and J usage is TRBJ2-7, with D tentatively TRBD1 (5 bases). The germline V gene has CDR1 SEHNR and CDR2 FQNEAQ (reference sequence). This CDR3 comprises 15 residues. V lost 5 bases and J 4 bases, leaving 18 bases between the germline ends. The CDR3 nucleotides are TGTGCCAGCAGCAAAGGACAAAATCCCCCTTACGAGCAGTACTTC. Its translation: CASSKGQNPPYEQYF.

This clonotype was counted at least ten times. The rearrangement joins TRBV4-3 to TRBJ1-1; D gene ambiguous. V lost 1 base and J lost 1, with 7 bases in between. Germline assignment: CDR1 LGHNA and CDR2 YSLEER. This CDR3 has 14 residues. The DNA for the CDR3 is TGCGCCAGCAGCCAAGGTGGCCAGAACACTGAAGCTTTCTTT. The encoded protein is CASSQGGQNTEAFF.

V and J are TRBV27 and TRBJ1-2; possibly TRBD1 for D (5 bases). The germline V and J ends were trimmed by 7 bases and 2 bases, with 8 bases remaining between them. Germline CDR1 MNHEY, CDR2 SMNVEV (reference sequence). This CDR3 is built from 12 residues. CDR3 coding DNA: TGTGCCAGCATGGGGGGGAACTATGGCTACACCTTC. It is translated as CASMGGNYGYTF.

This clonotype was counted ten times or more. The chain is built from TRBV2 and TRBJ2-3, with D possibly TRBD2 on 5 matching bases. Germline V gene sequence: CDR1 SNHLY, CDR2 FYNNEI. The CDR3 runs 13 residues. Deletions cut 3 bases from V and 4 bases from J, with 8 bases between. CDR3 DNA: TGTGCCAGCAGTGACGAGGGCCCAGATACGCAGTATTTT. Protein sequence: CASSDEGPDTQYF.

V usage is TRBV29-1 and J usage is TRBJ1-4; TRBD1 matches 7 bases. The J segment lost 5 bases and the V segment lost 5 bases, leaving 5 bases of the junction unmatched. The CDR3 is 13 amino acids. Germline V lookup: CDR1 SQVTM, CDR2 ANQGSEA. CDR3 loop: CSVLQGLNEKLFF. CDR3 coding DNA: TGCAGCGTTCTACAGGGGTTAAATGAAAAACTGTTTTTT.

This clonotype was seen a few times. The gene calls are TRBV19 and TRBJ2-7, with 7 positions matching TRBD1. V shed 7 bases and J 5 bases; nucleotides not matched to a gene: 14. This CDR3 has 15 amino acids. Germline assignment: CDR1 LNHDA and CDR2 SQIVND (reference sequence). The CDR3 is CASKSPRQGSDEQYF. The CDR3, as DNA: TGTGCCAGTAAATCACCGAGACAGGGATCCGACGAGCAGTACTTC.

There are many counts of this clonotype. The rearrangement uses TRBV19 and TRBJ1-5; D is perhaps TRBD1 (5 bases). Trimming shortened V by 6 bases and J by 7 bases, and 19 bases separated the two germline ends. The V gene's germline CDR1 is LNHDA and CDR2 SQIVND (reference sequence). The CDR3 is made up of 15 amino acids. The CDR3 coding sequence is TGTGCCAGTAGCCTCCCCCTAGGGGTCGGACAGCCCCAGCATTTT. It encodes CASSLPLGVGQPQHF. The variable domain in full, with the rest retrieved from reference TRBV19 and TRBJ1-5, is DGGITQSPKYLFRKEGQNVTLSCEQNLNHDAMYWYRQDPGQGLRLIYYSQIVNDFQKGDIAEGYSVSREKKESFPLTVTSAQKNPTAFYLCASSLPLGVGQPQHFGDGTRLSIL.

This clonotype occurred many times. The chain employs TRBV10-3 and TRBJ1-6, with D unclear. Germline CDR1 and CDR2: ENHRY and SYGVKD. CDR3 length equals 15 residues. Trimming stripped 0 bases from V and 5 bases from J, with 8 bases between. The DNA for the CDR3 is TGTGCCATCAGTGAGTCGCCGGGCGATAATTCACCCCTCCACTTT. Translated: CAISESPGDNSPLHF.

This chain connects TRBV5-1 to TRBJ2-1, with 12 bases aligning to TRBD2. The CDR3 is 15 amino acids. Per germline, CDR1 SGHRS and CDR2 YFSETQ. The J segment lost 9 bases and the V segment lost 3 bases, leaving 7 bases of the junction unmatched. The CDR3, as DNA: TGCGCCAGCAGCTACACTAGCGGGGGGCCCGTTGAGCAGTTCTTC. Its translation: CASSYTSGGPVEQFF.